The sequence of this T cell receptor beta chain was determined in a study of T and B cells in COVID-19 patients. This clonotype was seen only a few times. BIOMED2 TRB-A/B primer pools were used in multiplex TRB PCR. Via MiXCR, TCRdb re-called the multiplex PCR reads, giving one row per CDR3 protein. Found here are around 30,000 distinct CDR3 sequences, 30% to 35% of them singletons; the top ten hold around 1.8%. Each TRB amplification used roughly 220-550 ng of genomic DNA from blood. The TCR sequence derives from a human donor who had recovered from COVID-19. Material for sequencing was blood.

CDR3 region: CASSFDRGRRAGSGELFF. As DNA, the CDR3 is TGTGCCAGCAGCTTTGACAGGGGGCGCCGTGCCGGCTCCGGGGAGCTGTTTTTT. The chain carries TRBV7-2 and TRBJ2-2, with 10 bases lining up with TRBD1. This CDR3 is built from 18 residues. Germline V CDR1 and CDR2: SGHTA, FQGNSA. Trimming at V came to 3 bases and at J to 6 bases, leaving 13 bases not matched to a gene. The full variable domain, rest sourced from reference TRBV7-2 and TRBJ2-2, is GAGVSQSPSNKVTEKGKDVELRCDPISGHTALYWYRQSLGQGLEFLIYFQGNSAPDKSGLPSDRFSAERTGGSVSTLTIQRTQQEDSAVYLCASSFDRGRRAGSGELFFGEGSRLTVL.